A single sample gave rise to the 9 T cell receptor beta chains below, sequenced in a study of T-cell memory formation after mild COVID-19. TCRdb re-called the 5' RACE reads through MiXCR, storing one row per CDR3 protein. The repertoire holds some 150,000 distinct CDR3 sequences, with 6% to 7% as singletons. Input material: PBMCs or a T cell subset sorted from them (not recorded which). The receptors come from an adult woman who had mild COVID-19 (a few samples of this study predate the infection). Cell type and time point are not known.

V usage is TRBV12-3 or TRBV12-4 and J usage is TRBJ2-7; D is uncertain. This CDR3 has 12 residues. V dropped 6 bases and J dropped 7 bases, with 13 bases sitting between them. The CDR3 spells CASSQVMGEQYF. DNA of the CDR3: TGTGCCAGCAGCCAAGTTATGGGGGAGCAGTACTTC.

This clonotype was counted a few times. The chain carries TRBV12-5 and TRBJ2-1; D is undetermined. The CDR3 totals 12 residues. The V end was cut by 6 bases, the J end by 7 bases, with 10 bases between. Germline V gene data show CDR1 as LGHNT and CDR2 as FRNRAP. In DNA form, the CDR3 reads TGTGCTAGTGGCGAGCGAGGTAATGAGCAGTTCTTC. Translation gives CASGERGNEQFF.

This clonotype was observed many times. V usage is TRBV20-1 and J usage is TRBJ2-7, with unresolved D. In germline, CDR1 is DFQATT, CDR2 SNEGSKA (reference sequence). CDR3 length: 14 amino acids. V lost 1 base and J 2 bases, leaving 12 bases between the germline ends. CDR3: CSARVGDPPYEQYF. CDR3 coding DNA: TGCAGTGCTAGAGTTGGAGACCCTCCCTACGAGCAGTACTTC.

The chain has TRBV7-2 and TRBJ2-1, with 12 bases aligning to TRBD2. Germline loops: CDR1 SGHTA, CDR2 FQGNSA. V shed 8 bases, J shed 4 bases, and the junction held 9 bases outside the gene matches. This CDR3 comprises 16 residues. The CDR3 coding sequence is TGTGCCAGCCAGTACGCCGGGACTAGCGGGTACAATGAGCAGTTCTTC. The encoded protein is CASQYAGTSGYNEQFF.

V is TRBV5-5 and J is TRBJ2-2; no definite D call. CDR1 SGHKS and CDR2 YYEKEE come from the germline V gene (reference sequence). V lost 3 bases to trimming and J lost 4 bases, with 16 bases between them. The CDR3 totals 16 residues. DNA for the CDR3: TGTGCCAGCAGCTGGACCCTCGCTCCGGGCACCGGGGAGCTGTTTTTT. Translating gives CASSWTLAPGTGELFF.

This chain joins TRBV14 and TRBJ2-7, with TRBD1 matching 8 bases. CDR1 and CDR2 from the germline V gene are SGHDN and FVKESK. The CDR3 has 15 amino acids. The trim removed 0 bases at V and 5 bases at J, leaving 6 bases unmatched. The CDR3 loop is CASSQDRAGGHEQYF. The CDR3 DNA sequence: TGTGCCAGCAGCCAAGATCGGGCAGGGGGCCACGAGCAGTACTTC.

The chain is built from TRBV7-2 and TRBJ2-5; 7 bases map to TRBD1. The germline gives CDR1 SGHTA, CDR2 FQGNSA. The CDR3 runs to 13 residues. The J segment lost 3 bases and the V segment lost 4 bases, leaving 2 bases of the junction unmatched. For the CDR3, the DNA is TGTGCCAGCAGCTGGGACAGAAAAGAGACCCAGTACTTC. Encoded protein: CASSWDRKETQYF.

This clonotype came up a few times. This chain joins TRBV6-1 and TRBJ2-7, with TRBD1 matching 8 bases. This CDR3 contains 15 residues. Looked up from germline, CDR1 is MNHNS and CDR2 is SASEGT. Trimming took 7 bases from V and 0 from J; bases not matched to a gene: 8. The CDR3, as DNA: TGTGCCAGCAATCCTTCGGACAGGGTCTCCTACGAGCAGTACTTC. This translates into CASNPSDRVSYEQYF.

This clonotype has more than one count but fewer than ten. The CDR3, as DNA: TGCGCCAGCAGCTGGACAGGCGGGTCCTACAATGAGCAGTTCTTC. It yields the protein CASSWTGGSYNEQFF. This rearrangement joins TRBV5-1 to TRBJ2-1, with TRBD1 matching over 7 bases. The CDR3 length is 15 residues. Trimming cost V 3 bases and J 1 base; bases outside gene matches: 4. Per the germline V gene, CDR1 is SGHRS and CDR2 is YFSETQ.